This T cell receptor beta chain was identified during a study of blood T cell repertoires in COVID-19. About the research overall: Sites across the United States, Italy and Spain contributed samples from acute and convalescent COVID-19.

V was cut by 4 bases and J by 7 bases, with 15 bases left in between. The germline V gene encodes CDR1 SGDLS and CDR2 YYNGEE. This CDR3 is 13 amino acids long. The cohort comprised adults aged about 18 to 100 years residing in approximately 22 US areas. Assignments of participants to cohorts depended upon their own reported clinical history. This clone has only a few counts. Data came from immunoSEQ multiplex PCR; TCRdb stores just in-frame clones and leaves some out. This table holds more than 250,000 clones, 88% found once. The chain couples TRBV9 to TRBJ2-7; D possibly corresponds to TRBD2 (6 bases). The sequence derives from a middle-aged woman with acute COVID-19. Sequencing input: PBMCs or T cells enriched from blood (not recorded which). The CDR3 loop is CASSLALSGEQYF. CDR3 sequence (DNA): TGTGCCAGCAGCCTAGCGCTCTCGGGGGAGCAGTACTTC. The full variable domain, completed using reference TRBV9 and TRBJ2-7, is DSGVTQTPKHLITATGQRVTLRCSPRSGDLSVYWYQQSLDQGLQFLIQYYNGEERAKGNILERFSAQQFPDLHSELNLSSLELGDSALYFCASSLALSGEQYFGPGTRLTVT.